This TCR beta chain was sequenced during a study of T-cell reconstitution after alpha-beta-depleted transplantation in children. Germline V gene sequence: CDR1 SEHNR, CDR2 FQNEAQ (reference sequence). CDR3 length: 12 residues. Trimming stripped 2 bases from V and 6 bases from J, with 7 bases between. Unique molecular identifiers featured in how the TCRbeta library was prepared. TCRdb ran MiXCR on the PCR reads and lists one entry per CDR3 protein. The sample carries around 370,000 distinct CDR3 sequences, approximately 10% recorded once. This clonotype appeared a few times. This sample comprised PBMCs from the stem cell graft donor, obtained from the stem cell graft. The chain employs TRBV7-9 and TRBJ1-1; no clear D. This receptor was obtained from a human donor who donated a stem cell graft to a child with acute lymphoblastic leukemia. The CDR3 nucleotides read TGTGCCAGCAGCTTACAGGTCCCTGAAGCTTTCTTT. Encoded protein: CASSLQVPEAFF.